Each of the 23 T cell receptor beta chains below was sequenced from the same sample in a study of blood T cell repertoires in COVID-19. Profiled with immunoSEQ multiplex PCR; TCRdb holds only in-frame clones, not every one. The table has a few hundred thousand clones, 90% seen once. The sequenced sample was peripheral blood. The receptors here all came from a woman aged 60-75 years with COVID-19, enrolled during active disease.

The CDR3 region is CASSQATSGGASYNEQFF. The CDR3, as DNA: TGCGCCAGCAGCCAAGCTACTAGCGGGGGGGCCTCATACAATGAGCAGTTCTTC. This chain joins TRBV4-1 and TRBJ2-1; 13 bases agree with TRBD2. Germline CDR1 and CDR2: MGHRA and YSYEKL. CDR3 length: 18 amino acids. Trimming at V came to 1 base and at J to 4 bases, leaving 7 bases not matched to a gene.

The rearrangement joins TRBV6-5 to TRBJ1-5, with a possible D match to TRBD1 (5 bases). The CDR3 totals 13 residues. The V and J ends lost 6 bases and 4 bases respectively, with 10 bases between them. Per germline, CDR1 MNHEY and CDR2 SVGAGI. Here the CDR3 reads CASSTGGNQPQHF. The CDR3 nucleotides read TGTGCCAGCAGCACGGGGGGAAATCAGCCCCAGCATTTT.

The chain couples TRBV5-4 to TRBJ1-1; D gene unclear. This CDR3 comprises 14 residues. CDR1 SGHNT and CDR2 YYREEE come from the germline V gene (reference sequence). Trimming removed 2 bases at V and 5 bases at J, with 13 bases between. The CDR3 sequence: CASSLPGARTEAFF. CDR3 nucleotide sequence: TGTGCCAGCAGCTTACCGGGAGCCAGAACTGAAGCTTTCTTT.

This chain connects TRBV5-6 to TRBJ1-4; 7 bases fit TRBD1. CDR3 length: 13 amino acids. CDR1 and CDR2 from the germline V gene are SGHDT and YYEEEE. J was trimmed by 8 bases and V by 4 bases; bases with no gene match: 5. The CDR3 sequence: CASSPTGFEKLFF. The CDR3 bases are TGTGCCAGCAGCCCGACAGGGTTCGAAAAACTGTTTTTT.

The genes are TRBV6-5 and TRBJ1-1; 7 nucleotides match TRBD1. In germline, CDR1 is MNHEY, CDR2 SVGAGI. The junction had 13 bases not matched to a gene; V was cut back by 10 bases and J by 5 bases. The CDR3 totals 14 residues. CDR3 nucleotides: TGTGCCACTCTACAGGGGCTGGCCTCTACTGAAGCTTTCTTT. Translation: CATLQGLASTEAFF.

J is TRBJ1-1 and V is TRBV9; no clear D gene. Between the trimmed V and J ends, which lost 0 bases and 2 bases, there was a span of 11 bases. Germline V CDR1 and CDR2: SGDLS, YYNGEE. The CDR3 has 15 amino acids. The chain's CDR3 is CASSVAPTSNTEAFF. CDR3 nucleotides: TGTGCCAGCAGCGTAGCCCCCACAAGTAACACTGAAGCTTTCTTT.

Worth noting for this clone: Other DNA variants within this sample encode the same CDR3. This chain joins TRBV4-2 and TRBJ1-1; D unclear. The V end lost 0 bases, the J end lost 1 base, and 3 bases lay between the germline ends. The CDR3 extends over 13 amino acids. CDR1 and CDR2 (germline): LGHNA, YNFKEQ. The CDR3: CASSQEANTEAFF. The DNA for the CDR3 is TGTGCCAGCAGCCAAGAGGCGAACACTGAAGCTTTCTTT.

This chain connects TRBV4-2 to TRBJ2-3; perhaps TRBD2 as D (5 bases). This CDR3 region has 16 residues. V lost 4 bases, J lost 2 bases, and 16 bases lay in between. Germline V gives CDR1 LGHNA, CDR2 YNFKEQ. CDR3 residues: CASSLWTVTITDTQYF. CDR3 nucleotide sequence: TGTGCCAGCAGCCTCTGGACTGTTACTATCACAGATACGCAGTATTTT.

This clone was observed a single time. V and J are TRBV7-2 and TRBJ1-2; TRBD1 agrees at 7 bases. CDR1 SGHTA and CDR2 FQGNSA come from the germline V gene. CDR3 length: 14 amino acids. The V gene end was trimmed by 5 bases and the J gene end by 2 bases; junction bases not matched to a gene: 5. DNA for the CDR3: TGTGCCAGCAGCGTCGACAGGGTGAACTATGGCTACACCTTC. Amino acids: CASSVDRVNYGYTF. The variable domain in full, with the rest retrieved from reference TRBV7-2 and TRBJ1-2, is GAGVSQSPSNKVTEKGKDVELRCDPISGHTALYWYRQSLGQGLEFLIYFQGNSAPDKSGLPSDRFSAERTGGSVSTLTIQRTQQEDSAVYLCASSVDRVNYGYTFGSGTRLTVV.

The chain carries TRBV24-1 and TRBJ2-1, with D unclear. The V end was cut by 4 bases, the J end by 7 bases, with 10 bases between. Looked up from germline, CDR1 is KGHDR and CDR2 is SFDVKD. CDR3 length: 13 residues. CDR3 sequence reads: CATSDPPQNEQFF. The CDR3 DNA reads TGTGCCACCAGTGACCCGCCCCAGAATGAGCAGTTCTTC.

The chain recombines TRBV4-2 with TRBJ1-1; D may be TRBD1 (5 bases). V lost 3 bases, J lost 7 bases, and 15 bases lay in between. From germline, CDR1 is LGHNA and CDR2 YNFKEQ. The CDR3 spans 14 residues. CDR3 sequence (DNA): TGTGCCAGCAGCCAGAGAACGGACAATGATGAAGCTTTCTTT. This codes for CASSQRTDNDEAFF.

The chain links TRBV3-1 (or the pseudogene TRBV3-2) to TRBJ2-3; 9 bases are a match to TRBD2. The CDR3 sequence is 15 residues long. The germline CDR1 and CDR2 sequences are LGHDT and YNNKEL (reference sequence). V lost 3 bases to trimming and J lost 1 base; unmatched junction nucleotides: 2. This CDR3 reads CASSQASGGTDTQYF. The CDR3 nucleotides are TGTGCCAGCAGCCAGGCTAGCGGGGGCACAGATACGCAGTATTTT.

V and J are TRBV5-6 and TRBJ1-4; D is unresolved. The CDR3 runs to 14 residues. The germline V gene encodes CDR1 SGHDT and CDR2 YYEEEE. The V end lost 2 bases, the J end lost 3 bases, and 8 bases lay between the germline ends. The CDR3 region has the DNA TGTGCCAGCAGCTTACAGATGGCTAATGAAAAACTGTTTTTT. This translates into CASSLQMANEKLFF.

The V gene is TRBV3-1 (or the pseudogene TRBV3-2), the J gene TRBJ1-1; unclear D gene. This CDR3 is 14 amino acids long. Deletions cut 2 bases from V and 2 bases from J, with 9 bases between. CDR1 LGHDT and CDR2 YNNKEL come from the germline V gene (reference sequence). The CDR3 DNA sequence: TGTGCCAGCAGCCAATCGACGGGAAACACTGAAGCTTTCTTT. Protein: CASSQSTGNTEAFF.

V is TRBV5-8 and J is TRBJ1-5; 9 nucleotides line up with TRBD1. Trimming cost V 2 bases and J 6 bases; bases outside gene matches: 6. Germline V gene data show CDR1 as SGHTS and CDR2 as YDEGEE. CDR3 length equals 15 residues. DNA for the CDR3: TGTGCCAGCAGCTTAGGGACAGGGAGTCGTCAGCCCCAGCATTTT. This encodes CASSLGTGSRQPQHF. Combining the CDR3 with reference TRBV5-8 and TRBJ1-5 gives the whole variable domain EAGVTQSPTHLIKTRGQQATLRCSPISGHTSVYWYQQALGLGLQFLLWYDEGEERNRGNFPPRFSGRQFPNYSSELNVNALELEDSALYLCASSLGTGSRQPQHFGDGTRLSIL.

This chain joins TRBV6-5 and TRBJ1-1, with TRBD1 matching over 7 bases. Per the germline V gene, CDR1 is MNHEY and CDR2 is SVGAGI. The CDR3 sequence is 13 residues long. With 7 bases clipped from V and 0 bases from J, the junction kept 2 bases outside the gene matches. CDR3 nucleotide sequence: TGTGCCAGCACGGGACAGATGAACACTGAAGCTTTCTTT. Its protein product is CASTGQMNTEAFF.

The chain is built from TRBV6-5 and TRBJ1-2; the match to TRBD1 covers 10 bases. With V trimmed by 8 bases and J by 8 bases, 11 bases remained unmatched. The germline V gene encodes CDR1 MNHEY and CDR2 SVGAGI. This CDR3 is built from 14 residues. This CDR3 reads CASRRRQGATGYTF. CDR3 DNA: TGTGCCAGCCGACGCAGACAGGGGGCGACCGGCTACACCTTC.

The rearrangement joins TRBV3-1 (or the pseudogene TRBV3-2) to TRBJ2-7; maybe TRBD1 (6 bases). The CDR3 has 15 residues. Trimming took off 4 bases at V and 2 bases at J, with 15 bases between the two ends. The germline gives CDR1 LGHDT, CDR2 YNNKEL (reference sequence). CDR3 protein: CASSPWTEATYEQYF. In DNA form, the CDR3 reads TGTGCCAGCAGCCCTTGGACAGAAGCCACCTACGAGCAGTACTTC.

The rearrangement joins TRBV20-1 to TRBJ2-7; 8 bases fit TRBD2. The V segment lost 3 bases and the J segment 2 bases; nucleotides outside the gene matches: 6. The CDR3 spans 14 residues. Germline CDR1 reads DFQATT; CDR2 reads SNEGSKA (reference sequence). As DNA, the CDR3 is TGCAGTGCTAGTCGGGAGGGAGCCCCCTACGAGCAGTACTTC. Amino acids: CSASREGAPYEQYF.

This sequence joins TRBV25-1 and TRBJ1-2; D may be TRBD1 (5 bases). In germline, CDR1 is MGHDK, CDR2 SYGVNS. This CDR3 contains 12 residues. V gave up 9 bases and J gave up 7 bases, with 15 bases separating them. Written as DNA, the CDR3 is TGTGCCAGTTTGGGGGGGAGTAGTGGCTACACCTTC. It is translated as CASLGGSSGYTF.

J is TRBJ2-7 and V is TRBV7-2; 11 positions match TRBD1. The CDR3 has 14 amino acids. CDR1 and CDR2 from the germline V gene are SGHTA and FQGNSA. J gave up 4 bases and V 3 bases, and 2 bases lay outside the gene matches. DNA of the CDR3: TGTGCCAGCAGCTTGGGACAGGGGGGATACGAGCAGTACTTC. This gives the protein CASSLGQGGYEQYF.

V gene TRBV25-1 combines with J gene TRBJ1-6, with D hard to call. V lost 4 bases, J lost 8 bases, and 9 bases lay in between. The CDR3 covers 13 residues. Looked up from germline, CDR1 is MGHDK and CDR2 is SYGVNS. CDR3 region: CASSVTGDSPLHF. CDR3 nucleotide sequence: TGTGCCAGCAGTGTGACCGGGGATTCACCCCTCCACTTT. The complete variable domain, with remaining parts taken from reference TRBV25-1 and TRBJ1-6, reads EADIYQTPRYLVIGTGKKITLECSQTMGHDKMYWYQQDPGMELHLIHYSYGVNSTEKGDLSSESTVSRIRTEHFPLTLESARPSHTSQYLCASSVTGDSPLHFGNGTRLTVT.

This clone is a singleton in its sample. The DNA is omitted, as the CDR3 cannot be located on it reliably, and the CDR3 follows TCRdb's listing. CDR3 residues: CASSFWRGNEKLFF. V and J are TRBV6-5 and TRBJ1-4. CDR1 is MNHEY, CDR2 SVGAGI, per germline. Inclusive of both ends, the CDR3 amounts to 14 amino acids.